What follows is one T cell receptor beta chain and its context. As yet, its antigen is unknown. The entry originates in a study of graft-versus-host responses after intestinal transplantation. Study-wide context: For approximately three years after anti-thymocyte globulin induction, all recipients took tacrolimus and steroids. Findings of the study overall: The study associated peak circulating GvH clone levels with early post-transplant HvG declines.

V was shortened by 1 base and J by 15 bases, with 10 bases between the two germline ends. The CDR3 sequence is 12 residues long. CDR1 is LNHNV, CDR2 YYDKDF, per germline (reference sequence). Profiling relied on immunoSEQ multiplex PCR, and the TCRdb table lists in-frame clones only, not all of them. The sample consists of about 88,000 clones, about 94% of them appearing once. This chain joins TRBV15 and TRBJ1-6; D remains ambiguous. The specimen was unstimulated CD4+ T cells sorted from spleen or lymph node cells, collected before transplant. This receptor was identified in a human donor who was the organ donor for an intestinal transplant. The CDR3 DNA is TGTGCCACCAGCAGAGTGGCGGGGAACCTCCACTTT. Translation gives CATSRVAGNLHF. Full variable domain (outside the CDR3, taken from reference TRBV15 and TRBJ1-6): DAMVIQNPRYQVTQFGKPVTLSCSQTLNHNVMYWYQQKSSQAPKLLFHYYDKDFNNEADTPDNFQSRRPNTSFCFLDIRSPGLGDTAMYLCATSRVAGNLHFGNGTRLTVT.